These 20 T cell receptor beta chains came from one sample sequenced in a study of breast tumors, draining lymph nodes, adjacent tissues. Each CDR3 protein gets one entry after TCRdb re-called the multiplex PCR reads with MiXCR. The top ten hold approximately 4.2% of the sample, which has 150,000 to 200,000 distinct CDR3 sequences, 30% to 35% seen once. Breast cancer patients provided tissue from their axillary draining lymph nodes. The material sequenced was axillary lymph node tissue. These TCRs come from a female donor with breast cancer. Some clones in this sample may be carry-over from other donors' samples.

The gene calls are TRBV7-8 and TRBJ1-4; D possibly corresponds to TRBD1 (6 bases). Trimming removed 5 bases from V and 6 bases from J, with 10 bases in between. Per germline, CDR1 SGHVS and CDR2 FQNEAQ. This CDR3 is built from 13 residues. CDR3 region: CASSPNRDEKLFF. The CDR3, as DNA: TGTGCCAGCAGCCCTAACAGGGATGAAAAACTGTTTTTT. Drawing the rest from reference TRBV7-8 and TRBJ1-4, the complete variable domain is GAGVSQSPRYKVAKRGQDVALRCDPISGHVSLFWYQQALGQGPEFLTYFQNEAQLDKSGLPSDRFFAERPEGSVSTLKIQRTQQEDSAVYLCASSPNRDEKLFFGSGTQLSVL.

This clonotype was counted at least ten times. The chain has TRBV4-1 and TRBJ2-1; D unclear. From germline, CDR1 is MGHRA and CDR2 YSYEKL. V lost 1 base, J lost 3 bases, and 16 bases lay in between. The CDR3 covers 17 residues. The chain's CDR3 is CASSQGPTSPFYNEQFF. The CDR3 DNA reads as TGCGCCAGCAGCCAAGGCCCGACCTCCCCATTCTACAATGAGCAGTTCTTC.

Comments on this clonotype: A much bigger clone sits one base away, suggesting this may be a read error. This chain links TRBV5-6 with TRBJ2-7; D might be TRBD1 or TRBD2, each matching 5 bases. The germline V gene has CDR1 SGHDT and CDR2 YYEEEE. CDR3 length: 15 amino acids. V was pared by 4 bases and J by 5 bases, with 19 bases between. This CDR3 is CASSRVDTGFNEQYF. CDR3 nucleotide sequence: TGTGCCAGCAGCAGGGTGGACACGGGATTCAACGAGCAGTACTTC.

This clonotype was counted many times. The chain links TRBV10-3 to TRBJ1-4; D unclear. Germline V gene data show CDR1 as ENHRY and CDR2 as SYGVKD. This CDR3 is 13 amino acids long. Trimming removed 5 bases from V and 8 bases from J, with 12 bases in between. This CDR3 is CAISSPSREKLFF. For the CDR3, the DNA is TGTGCCATCAGTTCCCCAAGCCGGGAAAAACTGTTTTTT.

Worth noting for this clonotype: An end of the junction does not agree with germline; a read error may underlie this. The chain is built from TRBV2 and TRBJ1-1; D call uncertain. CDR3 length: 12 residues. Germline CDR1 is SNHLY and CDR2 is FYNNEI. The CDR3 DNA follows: TGTGCCAGCAGTGGGCAGCTACCTGAAGCTTCCTTT. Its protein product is CASSGQLPEASF.

The CDR3 DNA is TGCAGCGCCACAGGGGCTAACTCTTACAATGAGCAGTTCTTC. Translating gives CSATGANSYNEQFF. The chain recombines TRBV29-1 with TRBJ2-1, with TRBD1 matching over 7 bases. The V gene's germline CDR1 is SQVTM and CDR2 ANQGSEA. This CDR3 is built from 14 residues. After removal of 7 bases from V and 4 bases from J, the junction contained 10 bases not matched to a gene.

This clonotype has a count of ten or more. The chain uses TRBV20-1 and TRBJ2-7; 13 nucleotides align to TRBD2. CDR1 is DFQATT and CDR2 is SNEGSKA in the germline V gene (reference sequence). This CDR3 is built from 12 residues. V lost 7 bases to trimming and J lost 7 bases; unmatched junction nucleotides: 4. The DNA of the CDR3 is TGCAGTGGGACTAGCGGGAGAGCTGAGCAGTACTTC. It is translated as CSGTSGRAEQYF.

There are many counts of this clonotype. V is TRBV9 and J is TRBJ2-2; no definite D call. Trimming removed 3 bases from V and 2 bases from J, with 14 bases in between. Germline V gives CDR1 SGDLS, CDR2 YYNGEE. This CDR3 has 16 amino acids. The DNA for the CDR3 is TGTGCCAGCAGCGAGACACCAAGATCAAACACCGGGGAGCTGTTTTTT. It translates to CASSETPRSNTGELFF.

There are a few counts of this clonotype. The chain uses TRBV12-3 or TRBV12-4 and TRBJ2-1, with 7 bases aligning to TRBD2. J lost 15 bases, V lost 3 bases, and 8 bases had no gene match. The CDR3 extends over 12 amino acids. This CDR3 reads CASSFRRGNRFF. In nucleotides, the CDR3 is TGTGCCAGCAGTTTCCGGCGGGGGAACAGGTTCTTC.

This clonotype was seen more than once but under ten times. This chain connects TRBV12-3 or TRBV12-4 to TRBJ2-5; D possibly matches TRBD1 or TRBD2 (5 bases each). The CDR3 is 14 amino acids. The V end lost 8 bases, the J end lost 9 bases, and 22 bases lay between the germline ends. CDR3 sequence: CASGFSGDPRAQYF. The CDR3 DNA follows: TGTGCCAGCGGGTTCTCCGGGGACCCAAGGGCCCAGTACTTC.

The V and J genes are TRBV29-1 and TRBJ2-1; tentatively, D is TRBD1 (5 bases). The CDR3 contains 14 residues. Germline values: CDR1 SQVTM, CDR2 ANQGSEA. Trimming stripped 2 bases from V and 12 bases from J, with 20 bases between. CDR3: CSVEQGSSTDTQFF. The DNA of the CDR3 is TGCAGCGTTGAACAGGGTTCAAGCACAGATACGCAGTTCTTC.

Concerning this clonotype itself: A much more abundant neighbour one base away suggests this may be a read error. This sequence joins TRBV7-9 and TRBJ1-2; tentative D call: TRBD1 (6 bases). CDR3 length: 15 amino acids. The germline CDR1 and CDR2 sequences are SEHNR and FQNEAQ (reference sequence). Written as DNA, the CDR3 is TGTGCCAGCAGCTTAGCGCAAGGGGGAGGGCATGGCTACCCCTTC. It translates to CASSLAQGGGHGYPF.

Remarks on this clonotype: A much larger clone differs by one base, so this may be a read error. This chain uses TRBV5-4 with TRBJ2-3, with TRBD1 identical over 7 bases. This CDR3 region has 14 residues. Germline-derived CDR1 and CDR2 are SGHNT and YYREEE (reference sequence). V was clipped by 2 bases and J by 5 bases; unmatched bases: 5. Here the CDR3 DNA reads TGTGCCAGCAGCTTCGGACAGGCGGGAGATACGCAGTATTTT. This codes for CASSFGQAGDTQYF.

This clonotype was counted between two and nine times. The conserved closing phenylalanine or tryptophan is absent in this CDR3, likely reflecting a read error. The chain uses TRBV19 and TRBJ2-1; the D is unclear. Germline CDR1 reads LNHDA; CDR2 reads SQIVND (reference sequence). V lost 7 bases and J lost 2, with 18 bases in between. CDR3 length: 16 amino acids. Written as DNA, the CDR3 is TGTGCCAGTATTCCTGTGGGCGGAGATCCCTACAATGAGCAGTTCTCC. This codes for CASIPVGGDPYNEQFS.

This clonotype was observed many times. Here the CDR3 reads CASSHGRREGLNEQFF. CDR3 nucleotides: TGTGCCAGCAGTCACGGAAGGCGGGAGGGCCTGAATGAGCAGTTCTTC. This chain uses TRBV6-5 with TRBJ2-1, with 9 nucleotides matching TRBD2. The J segment lost 7 bases and the V segment lost 5 bases, leaving 12 bases of the junction unmatched. This CDR3 region has 16 residues. Germline values: CDR1 MNHEY, CDR2 SVGAGI.

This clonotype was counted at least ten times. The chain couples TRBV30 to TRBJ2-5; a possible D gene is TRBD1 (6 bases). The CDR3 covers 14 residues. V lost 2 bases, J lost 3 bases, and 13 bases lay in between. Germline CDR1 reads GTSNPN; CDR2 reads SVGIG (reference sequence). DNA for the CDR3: TGTGCCTGGAGTTCGGTAAGGGGGAAAGAGACCCAGTACTTC. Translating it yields CAWSSVRGKETQYF.

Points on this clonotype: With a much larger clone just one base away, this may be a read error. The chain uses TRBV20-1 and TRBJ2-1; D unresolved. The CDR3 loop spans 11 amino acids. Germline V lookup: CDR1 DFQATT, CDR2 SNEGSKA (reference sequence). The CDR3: CSARAVAEQSF. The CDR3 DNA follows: TGCAGTGCTCGTGCGGTGGCTGAGCAGTCCTTC.

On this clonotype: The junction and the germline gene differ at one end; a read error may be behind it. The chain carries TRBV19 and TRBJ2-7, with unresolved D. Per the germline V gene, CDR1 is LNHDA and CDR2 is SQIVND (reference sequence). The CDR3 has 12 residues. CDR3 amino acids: CASGIDIYEQYF. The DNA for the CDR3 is TGTGCCAGTGGTATTGACATCTACGAGCAGTACTTC. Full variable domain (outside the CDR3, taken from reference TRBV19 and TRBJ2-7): DGGITQSPKYLFRKEGQNVTLSCEQNLNHDAMYWYRQDPGQGLRLIYYSQIVNDFQKGDIAEGYSVSREKKESFPLTVTSAQKNPTAFYLCASGIDIYEQYFGPGTRLTVT.

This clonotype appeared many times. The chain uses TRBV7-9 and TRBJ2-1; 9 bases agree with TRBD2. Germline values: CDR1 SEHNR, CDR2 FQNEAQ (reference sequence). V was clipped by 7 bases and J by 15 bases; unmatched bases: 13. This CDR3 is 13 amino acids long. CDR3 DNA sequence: TGTGCCAGCATCCGGGGAGGCGGGCGGGAGGGGTTCTTC. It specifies CASIRGGGREGFF.

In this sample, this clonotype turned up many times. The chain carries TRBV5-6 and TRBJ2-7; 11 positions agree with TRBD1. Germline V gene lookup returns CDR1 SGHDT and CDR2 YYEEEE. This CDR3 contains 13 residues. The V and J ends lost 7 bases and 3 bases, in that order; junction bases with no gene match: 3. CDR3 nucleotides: TGTGCCAGCGGACAGGGGGCCATCTACGAGCAGTACTTC. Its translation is CASGQGAIYEQYF. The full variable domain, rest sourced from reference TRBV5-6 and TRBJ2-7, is DAGVTQSPTHLIKTRGQQVTLRCSPKSGHDTVSWYQQALGQGPQFIFQYYEEEERQRGNFPDRFSGHQFPNYSSELNVNALLLGDSALYLCASGQGAIYEQYFGPGTRLTVT.